The 2 T cell receptor beta chains below were found in one sample sequenced in a study of CD8 T cells in Susac syndrome. Reverse transcription of about 0.45 to 1 ug RNA used random hexamers. TCRdb fed the immunoSEQ multiplex PCR reads into MiXCR, producing one record per CDR3 protein. The top ten clones hold just under 0.095% of a sample with about 120,000 distinct CDR3 sequences, approximately 93% of them seen once. Material for sequencing was CD4+ T cells from PBMCs. The receptors derive from a human donor with multiple sclerosis.

The genes are TRBV6-1 and TRBJ1-1; 12 bases fit TRBD1. The CDR3 is made up of 15 amino acids. Germline CDR1 MNHNS, CDR2 SASEGT. With 4 bases clipped from V and 4 bases from J, the junction kept 4 bases outside the gene matches. The CDR3 sequence: CASSGDRGRSTEAFF. In nucleotides, the CDR3 is TGTGCCAGCAGTGGGGACAGGGGGCGAAGCACTGAAGCTTTCTTT.

The rearrangement links TRBV6-5 to TRBJ1-5; possibly TRBD1 for D (5 bases). The V gene's germline CDR1 is MNHEY and CDR2 SVGAGI. This CDR3 is 13 amino acids long. V was shortened by 4 bases and J by 7 bases, with 11 bases between the two germline ends. CDR3 region: CASSSRVGQPQHF. The CDR3 DNA reads as TGTGCCAGCAGTTCCAGGGTAGGGCAGCCCCAGCATTTT.